Presented here are 20 T cell receptor beta chains from one specimen sequenced in a study of T cells after yellow fever vaccination. TCRdb reanalysed the 5' RACE reads using MiXCR and keeps one entry per CDR3 protein. The sample holds under 200,000 distinct CDR3 sequences, approximately 11% seen once. This material consisted of CD8+ T cells sorted from PBMCs, taken 15 days after the yellow fever booster vaccination. The receptors derive from a man in his late teens or twenties who received the YFV17D yellow fever vaccine.

The J gene is TRBJ1-2, the V gene TRBV5-1; no reliable D call. The CDR3 sequence is 12 residues long. The V end was cut by 0 bases, the J end by 7 bases, with 7 bases between. CDR1 is SGHRS and CDR2 is YFSETQ in the germline V gene. The DNA of the CDR3 is TGCGCCAGCAGCTTGGTGGGGTCTGGCTACACCTTC. Its translation: CASSLVGSGYTF.

This clonotype has more than one count but fewer than ten. One junction end disagrees with the germline gene, perhaps due to a read error. The chain has TRBV5-1 and TRBJ1-1; D may be TRBD1 (5 bases). Germline V CDR1 and CDR2: SGHRS, YFSETQ. This CDR3 has 14 residues. This chain's CDR3 is CASSLTDTNPEAFF. Written as DNA, the CDR3 is TGCGCCAGCAGCTTGACGGACACGAACCCTGAAGCTTTCTTT.

CDR3 protein: CASNPEQGMRETQYF. CDR3 DNA: TGTGCCAGCAACCCGGAGCAGGGGATGAGAGAGACCCAGTACTTC. The rearrangement uses TRBV5-6 and TRBJ2-5; TRBD1 is a possible D gene (6 bases). The CDR3 totals 15 residues. The V and J ends lost 6 bases and 4 bases respectively, with 19 bases between them. CDR1 and CDR2 from the germline V gene are SGHDT and YYEEEE.

This clonotype was observed a handful of times. Written as DNA, the CDR3 is TGTGCCAGCAGCTTAACGGGGGGCGCTGGCACTGAAGCTTTCTTT. It specifies CASSLTGGAGTEAFF. The V call is TRBV7-2, the J call TRBJ1-1, with D perhaps matching TRBD1 (6 bases). V was clipped by 2 bases and J by 4 bases, with 14 bases between them. The CDR3 runs 15 residues. The germline gives CDR1 SGHTA, CDR2 FQGNSA. Variable domain in full (rest from reference TRBV7-2 and TRBJ1-1): GAGVSQSPSNKVTEKGKDVELRCDPISGHTALYWYRQSLGQGLEFLIYFQGNSAPDKSGLPSDRFSAERTGGSVSTLTIQRTQQEDSAVYLCASSLTGGAGTEAFFGQGTRLTVV.

There are many counts of this clonotype. This chain joins TRBV12-3 or TRBV12-4 and TRBJ2-7; maybe TRBD1 (5 bases). Trimming took off 6 bases at V and 3 bases at J, with 9 bases between the two ends. This CDR3 has 12 residues. CDR3 nucleotides: TGTGCCAGCAGCTCAACAGGCTACGAGCAGTACTTC. Its protein is CASSSTGYEQYF.

This clonotype was counted only a few times. The gene calls are TRBV12-3 or TRBV12-4 and TRBJ1-2; possibly TRBD1 for D (6 bases). Trimming left V 6 bases short and J 4 bases short, with 15 bases between. The CDR3 spans 14 residues. This CDR3 is CASSPVGGGYGYTF. The DNA for the CDR3 is TGTGCCAGCAGCCCCGTAGGGGGGGGCTATGGCTACACCTTC.

The chain is built from TRBV3-1 and TRBJ1-5, with 10 nucleotides matching TRBD1. The ends lost 2 bases at V and 7 bases at J; junction bases unmatched: 11. Germline CDR1 and CDR2: LGHDT and YNNKEL (reference sequence). The CDR3 is made up of 17 amino acids. CDR3: CASSQTGTGALIQPQHF. In DNA form, the CDR3 reads TGTGCCAGCAGCCAAACGGGGACAGGGGCGCTTATACAGCCCCAGCATTTT.

The V gene is TRBV9, the J gene TRBJ1-1; D remains unclear. Trimming left V 4 bases short and J 5 bases short, with 15 bases between. CDR1 and CDR2 (germline): SGDLS, YYNGEE. CDR3 length: 14 amino acids. As DNA, the CDR3 is TGTGCCAGCAGCCCACCAGCGGGTAGAACTGAAGCTTTCTTT. Translation: CASSPPAGRTEAFF.

This chain links TRBV2 with TRBJ2-5; D is unclear. Deletions cut 7 bases from V and 4 bases from J, with 10 bases between. This CDR3 has 12 residues. Germline assignment: CDR1 SNHLY and CDR2 FYNNEI. DNA of the CDR3: TGTGCCAGCACAGCCTTGAGAGAGACCCAGTACTTC. As protein: CASTALRETQYF.

The chain couples TRBV9 to TRBJ1-5; the match to TRBD1 covers 7 bases. V dropped 0 bases and J dropped 7; count of bases not matched to a gene: 4. Germline V lookup: CDR1 SGDLS, CDR2 YYNGEE. The CDR3 extends over 14 amino acids. The CDR3 nucleotides are TGTGCCAGCAGCGTAGGAGGGGGCGGGCAGCCCCAGCATTTT. Translation: CASSVGGGGQPQHF.

This clonotype was seen ten or more times. The chain couples TRBV7-9 to TRBJ2-5; no clear D gene. The CDR3 runs to 15 residues. Trimming removed 4 bases from V and 0 bases from J, with 12 bases in between. Germline V gives CDR1 SEHNR, CDR2 FQNEAQ (reference sequence). CDR3 DNA sequence: TGTGCCAGCAGCTACCGCGCCACGTACCAAGAGACCCAGTACTTC. Translated, it gives CASSYRATYQETQYF. Full variable domain (remainder filled in from reference TRBV7-9 and TRBJ2-5): DTGVSQNPRHKITKRGQNVTFRCDPISEHNRLYWYRQTLGQGPEFLTYFQNEAQLEKSRLLSDRFSAERPKGSFSTLEIQRTEQGDSAMYLCASSYRATYQETQYFGPGTRLLVL.

This clonotype has just a few counts. The V call is TRBV25-1, the J call TRBJ1-3, with D maybe TRBD1 (6 bases). With 1 base removed from V and 2 bases from J, the gap between germline ends came to 12 bases. The CDR3 runs to 16 residues. The germline V gene encodes CDR1 MGHDK and CDR2 SYGVNS. Here the CDR3 reads CASSEFAGGTGNTIYF. The CDR3, as DNA: TGTGCCAGCAGTGAATTTGCCGGGGGCACTGGAAACACCATATATTTT.

The chain couples TRBV19 to TRBJ2-2; D may be TRBD1 (5 bases). The CDR3 spans 11 residues. Germline lookup yields CDR1 LNHDA and CDR2 SQIVND (reference sequence). V lost 9 bases, J lost 7 bases, and 9 bases lay in between. In nucleotides, the CDR3 is TGTGCCAGCCTCACAGGCGGGGAGCTGTTTTTT. Encoded protein: CASLTGGELFF.

This clonotype occurred a few times. The chain employs TRBV11-2 and TRBJ2-1; 9 bases are a match to TRBD2. This CDR3 has 18 amino acids. The V segment lost 1 base and the J segment 9 bases; nucleotides outside the gene matches: 16. The V gene's germline CDR1 is SGHAT and CDR2 FQNNGV. The CDR3 region has the DNA TGTGCCAGCAGCTTAGGGGTGTCGGCGGGGGGGTCCGTCGGTGAGCAGTTCTTC. It encodes CASSLGVSAGGSVGEQFF.

The rearrangement links TRBV25-1 to TRBJ1-5; no clear D gene. Germline V lookup: CDR1 MGHDK, CDR2 SYGVNS. Trimming pared 2 bases from V and 6 bases from J, leaving 20 bases between. CDR3 length: 17 amino acids. CDR3 sequence (DNA): TGTGCCAGCAGTGAAAAGGCCTGGCCGGAGGAGTTTCAGCCCCAGCATTTT. Translating it yields CASSEKAWPEEFQPQHF.

This chain uses TRBV28 with TRBJ1-2; D not resolved. The V end lost 3 bases, the J end lost 7 bases, and 18 bases lay between the germline ends. The CDR3 has 15 residues. Per the germline V gene, CDR1 is MDHEN and CDR2 is SYDVKM. CDR3 in DNA: TGTGCCAGCAGTTTGACGCAGTTAGGGTTGGGTGGCTACACCTTC. Translation: CASSLTQLGLGGYTF.

The chain couples TRBV12-3 or TRBV12-4 to TRBJ2-1; 12 positions match TRBD2. The V gene end was trimmed by 5 bases and the J gene end by 7 bases; junction bases not matched to a gene: 12. This CDR3 is built from 17 residues. CDR3 loop: CASSTPPLAGGLNEQFF. The CDR3 DNA sequence: TGTGCCAGCAGTACCCCCCCACTAGCGGGGGGCCTAAATGAGCAGTTCTTC.

This clonotype was observed a few times. This chain joins TRBV4-1 and TRBJ2-7; a possible D gene is TRBD1 (5 bases). Germline-derived CDR1 and CDR2 are MGHRA and YSYEKL. CDR3 size: 14 residues. V was clipped by 3 bases and J by 5 bases, with 14 bases between them. CDR3 loop: CASSHQGMRHEQYF. The CDR3, as DNA: TGCGCCAGCAGCCACCAGGGTATGCGGCACGAGCAGTACTTC.

This clonotype has only a few counts. The chain is built from TRBV7-3 and TRBJ2-3; 9 bases agree with TRBD2. The trim removed 3 bases at V and 0 bases at J, leaving 1 base unmatched. This CDR3 spans 15 amino acids. Germline CDR1 is SGHTA and CDR2 is FQGTGA. The CDR3 is CASSFLAGSTDTQYF. The CDR3, as DNA: TGTGCCAGCAGCTTCCTAGCGGGGAGCACAGATACGCAGTATTTT.

This clonotype was detected a few times. The J gene is TRBJ2-7, the V gene TRBV7-9; D possibly corresponds to TRBD2 (6 bases). Trimming pared 4 bases from V and 3 bases from J, leaving 13 bases between. This CDR3 spans 14 amino acids. Germline V gene data show CDR1 as SEHNR and CDR2 as FQNEAQ (reference sequence). CDR3 bases: TGTGCCAGCAGCTACGGCGGGGCAGGCTACGAGCAGTACGTC. It specifies CASSYGGAGYEQYV.